These T cell receptor beta chains were read from a single sample in a study of cytotoxic CD8 clonotypes in ibrutinib-treated CLL. The protocol was immunoSEQ multiplex PCR, while the TCRdb copy is restricted to in-frame clones and leaves out a portion. The profile covers around 15,000 clones, with about 65% appearing a single time and roughly 18% taken by the ten largest. This material consisted of PBMCs, taken before ibrutinib treatment. The receptor set was obtained from a human donor with chronic lymphocytic leukemia. Both conserved end residues are part of each CDR3. The D gene is left open where the match is weak. The size field is filled for only some rows; it gives once, few, many or a size class.

J gene	D gene	clone size	V gene	CDR3 DNA	CDR3 protein
TRBJ2-7	TRBD1	once	TRBV7-9	TGTGCCAGCACCAACGACAGGGGGAACTCCTACGAGCAGTACTTC	CASTNDRGNSYEQYF
TRBJ2-5	.	.	TRBV12-5	TGTGCTAGTGGTCCCTCCCAGGGGGGGGGTCGAGAGACCCAGTACTTC	CASGPSQGGGRETQYF
TRBJ1-5	.	.	TRBV6-1	TGTGCCAGCAGTGAATCAGGATGGAATCAGCCCCAGCATTTT	CASSESGWNQPQHF
TRBJ2-3	.	once	TRBV18	TGTGCCAGCTCACCTGTAACGGGGAGCCTATACGGGATGGATACGCAGTATTTT	CASSPVTGSLYGMDTQYF
TRBJ1-1	.	.	TRBV4-3	TGCGCCAGCAGCCAAGGGTGGAACACTGAAGCTTTCTTT	CASSQGWNTEAFF
TRBJ2-5	.	once	TRBV21-1	TGTGCCAGCAGCCAAAAGGGGGAGACCCAGTACTTC	CASSQKGETQYF
TRBJ2-3	.	.	TRBV5-1	TGCGCCAGCAGCTTGGAAGGAGGCACAGATACGCAGTATTTT	CASSLEGGTDTQYF
TRBJ1-3	TRBD1	.	TRBV19	TGTGCCAGTAGTATGGGGGACAGAAAGTCTGGAAACACCATATATTTT	CASSMGDRKSGNTIYF
TRBJ1-1	.	.	TRBV4-2	TGTGCCAGCAGCCAACCGAGGGGGGGTATGAACACTGAAGCTTTCTTT	CASSQPRGGMNTEAFF
TRBJ2-1	.	.	TRBV7-6	TGTGCCAGCAGCTTAGAGGAGAGCGTCAATGAGCAGTTCTTC	CASSLEESVNEQFF
TRBJ1-6	TRBD1	.	TRBV6-1	TGTGCCAGCAGTGTCGGGACAGGGGGATCACCCCTCCACTTT	CASSVGTGGSPLHF
TRBJ2-5	TRBD2	.	TRBV7-2	TGTGCCAGCACTCTAAGCGGGAGGGCTGAGACCCAGTACTTC	CASTLSGRAETQYF
TRBJ2-7	.	medium-sized	TRBV2	TGTGCCAGCGAGGATGGGGAGTTCTACGAGCAGTACTTC	CASEDGEFYEQYF
TRBJ2-7	.	once	TRBV7-2	TGTGCCAGCAGCTTAGAGGGCTTTGGGGCGCAGTACTTC	CASSLEGFGAQYF
TRBJ2-2	.	.	TRBV6-1	TGTGCCAGCTTACATGGACTGCTCAGCCCCGGGGAGCTGTTTTTT	CASLHGLLSPGELFF
TRBJ2-7	TRBD1	.	TRBV7-2	TGTGCCAGCAGCCCTAGACAGGGGGGCGAGCAGTACTTC	CASSPRQGGEQYF
TRBJ1-3	.	few	TRBV30	TGTGCCTGGAGTGGAGGGACCTCTGGAAACACCATATATTTT	CAWSGGTSGNTIYF
TRBJ2-7	.	.	TRBV5-6	TGTGCCAGCAGCTCCCTCCGAGGGGTCTACGAGCAGTACTTC	CASSSLRGVYEQYF
TRBJ2-1	.	.	TRBV6-1	TGTGCCAGCAGTGAACCCCCTAGCCAGCAGTTCTTC	CASSEPPSQQFF
TRBJ2-5	.	.	TRBV28	TGTGCCAGCAGTTTATCCGGGGGCACAGGGGCGAGGGAGACCCAGTACTTC	CASSLSGGTGARETQYF
TRBJ1-5	.	.	TRBV19	TGTGCCAGTAGTAGGGTAAGGGGGGATCAGCCCCAGCATTTT	CASSRVRGDQPQHF
TRBJ2-6	.	.	TRBV5-1	TGCGCCAGCAGCTTGGGGGACCAATATTTCAGCTCTGGGGCCAACGTCCTGACTTTC	CASSLGDQYFSSGANVLTF